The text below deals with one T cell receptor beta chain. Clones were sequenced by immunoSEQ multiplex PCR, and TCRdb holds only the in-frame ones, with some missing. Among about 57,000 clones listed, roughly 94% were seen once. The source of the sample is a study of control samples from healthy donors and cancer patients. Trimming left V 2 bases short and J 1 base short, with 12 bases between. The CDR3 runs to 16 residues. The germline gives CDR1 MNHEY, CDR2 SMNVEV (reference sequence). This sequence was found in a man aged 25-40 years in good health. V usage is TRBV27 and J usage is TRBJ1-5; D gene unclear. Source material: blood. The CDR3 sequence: CASSLRNQDSNQPQHF. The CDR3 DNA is TGTGCCAGCAGTTTAAGGAACCAAGACAGCAATCAGCCCCAGCATTTT.